These 25 T cell receptor beta chains were all obtained from the same sample, sequenced in a study of OX40 agonist ivuxolimab in advanced cancers. Measured with immunoSEQ multiplex PCR; TCRdb has only the in-frame clones, and not every one. The sample comprises some 95,000 clones, approximately 85% of which are singletons, and 3.5% to 4% rests with the top ten. This specimen consisted of CD4+ or CD8+ T cells sorted from blood, obtained in a trial of the OX40 agonist ivuxolimab. These receptors were obtained from an adult with an advanced solid tumor such as melanoma, head and neck, liver or kidney cancer.

This clone came up once. The V and J genes are TRBV9 and TRBJ2-7; 9 bases map to TRBD2. The CDR3 contains 14 residues. The V segment lost 5 bases and the J segment 2 bases; nucleotides outside the gene matches: 5. The germline gives CDR1 SGDLS, CDR2 YYNGEE. The CDR3 sequence: CASSGGTSPYEQYF. The CDR3, as DNA: TGTGCCAGCAGTGGCGGGACTAGCCCCTACGAGCAGTACTTC.

This clone was detected only once. The rearrangement joins TRBV9 to TRBJ2-2, with TRBD2 matching over 10 bases. V lost 4 bases and J lost 2; bases outside the gene matches: 5. CDR3 length: 16 residues. Per germline, CDR1 SGDLS and CDR2 YYNGEE. The CDR3 DNA reads TGTGCCAGCAGCTCAAAGCGGGAGGGTAACACCGGGGAGCTGTTTTTT. As protein: CASSSKREGNTGELFF.

The chain is built from TRBV11-2 and TRBJ2-7; D unclear. Germline V CDR1 and CDR2: SGHAT, FQNNGV. This CDR3 has 13 residues. V gave up 5 bases and J gave up 0 bases, with 8 bases separating them. This chain's CDR3 is CASSASASYEQYF. The CDR3 DNA is TGTGCCAGCAGCGCCTCCGCCTCCTACGAGCAGTACTTC.

V usage is TRBV27 and J usage is TRBJ2-2, with 11 bases that match TRBD1. There are 15 residues in the CDR3. V dropped 4 bases and J dropped 4; count of bases not matched to a gene: 2. Germline-derived CDR1 and CDR2 are MNHEY and SMNVEV (reference sequence). The CDR3 protein is CASSWGTGGTGELFF. Here the CDR3 DNA reads TGTGCCAGCAGTTGGGGGACAGGGGGCACCGGGGAGCTGTTTTTT.

This clone was detected only once. V is TRBV7-8 and J is TRBJ2-2, with D uncertain. Germline CDR1 reads SGHVS; CDR2 reads FQNEAQ. The CDR3 covers 14 residues. V lost 5 bases and J 7 bases, leaving 14 bases between the germline ends. CDR3 nucleotide sequence: TGTGCCAGCAGCCCCGGGTCGATCGTCGGGGAGCTGTTTTTT. This codes for CASSPGSIVGELFF.

This chain links TRBV5-5 with TRBJ2-7; 7 bases are shared with TRBD1. Germline CDR1 is SGHKS and CDR2 is YYEKEE (reference sequence). CDR3 length: 13 amino acids. The trim removed 5 bases at V and 0 bases at J, leaving 2 bases unmatched. The CDR3 nucleotides are TGTGCCAGCAGGGGGGACAGCTCCTACGAGCAGTACTTC. Residues: CASRGDSSYEQYF. Based on the CDR3 plus reference TRBV5-5 and TRBJ2-7, the full variable domain is DAGVTQSPTHLIKTRGQQVTLRCSPISGHKSVSWYQQVLGQGPQFIFQYYEKEERGRGNFPDRFSARQFPNYSSELNVNALLLGDSALYLCASRGDSSYEQYFGPGTRLTVT.

The chain combines TRBV5-1 with TRBJ2-7, with 10 bases that match TRBD2. The length of the CDR3 is 15 residues. In germline, CDR1 is SGHRS, CDR2 YFSETQ. The ends lost 3 bases at V and 4 bases at J; junction bases unmatched: 7. CDR3 loop: CASSWLAGEGYEQYF. The CDR3 region has the DNA TGCGCCAGCAGCTGGCTAGCGGGAGAAGGGTACGAGCAGTACTTC.

The chain employs TRBV10-2 and TRBJ2-3; TRBD2 aligns across 7 bases. CDR1 is WSHSY, CDR2 SAAADI, per germline. With 2 bases clipped from V and 5 bases from J, the junction kept 4 bases outside the gene matches. The CDR3 is 14 residues long. This CDR3 reads CASSELAALDTQYF. The DNA for the CDR3 is TGCGCCAGCAGTGAGCTAGCGGCGTTAGATACGCAGTATTTT.

The chain employs TRBV18 and TRBJ2-7, with unresolved D. The CDR3 runs to 17 residues. Germline V gives CDR1 KGHSH, CDR2 LQKENI. V was cut by 1 base and J by 5 bases, with 21 bases left in between. CDR3 loop: CASSPLMIGTADHEQYF. DNA of the CDR3: TGTGCCAGCTCACCACTAATGATAGGCACAGCAGACCACGAGCAGTACTTC.

The chain joins TRBV28 to TRBJ1-2, with 7 bases lining up with TRBD1. V was pared by 2 bases and J by 7 bases, with 7 bases of the junction left unmatched. This CDR3 comprises 14 residues. CDR1 and CDR2 from the germline V gene are MDHEN and SYDVKM. The CDR3 region has the DNA TGTGCCAGCAGTTTAAAGGGGGCGCTGGGTGGCTACACCTTC. Amino acid sequence: CASSLKGALGGYTF.

This chain joins TRBV11-2 and TRBJ2-7; a weak D match, TRBD2 (5 bases). The CDR3 has 16 residues. The germline V and J ends were trimmed by 5 bases and 3 bases, with 20 bases remaining between them. The germline CDR1 and CDR2 sequences are SGHAT and FQNNGV. CDR3 DNA sequence: TGTGCCAGCAGCCCAGCGGTGCCCAGTCTCCACTACGAGCAGTACTTC. Protein sequence: CASSPAVPSLHYEQYF.

The CDR3 coding sequence is TGTGCCAGCTTAGCGGGAGCCCTTAGGGATGAGCAGTTCTTC. This encodes CASLAGALRDEQFF. The chain links TRBV6-6 to TRBJ2-1; 9 bases line up with TRBD2. The trim removed 8 bases at V and 8 bases at J, leaving 10 bases unmatched. CDR3 length equals 14 residues. Germline CDR1 MNHNY, CDR2 SVGAGI (reference sequence).

This clone came up a few times. The genes are TRBV28 and TRBJ2-5; 7 nucleotides line up with TRBD1. With 6 bases clipped from V and 4 bases from J, the junction kept 11 bases outside the gene matches. CDR3 length: 15 amino acids. Germline V CDR1 and CDR2: MDHEN, SYDVKM. The CDR3 DNA follows: TGTGCCAGCAGCACTCTAAGACAGGGTTCAGAGACCCAGTACTTC. It codes for CASSTLRQGSETQYF.

The genes are TRBV11-3 and TRBJ2-3; 11 bases agree with TRBD1. This CDR3 has 15 residues. The V segment lost 7 bases and the J segment 5 bases; nucleotides outside the gene matches: 8. CDR1 and CDR2 from the germline V gene are SGHNT and YENEEA. CDR3 sequence: CASKGGQGVLDTQYF. CDR3 sequence (DNA): TGTGCCAGCAAAGGGGGACAGGGGGTTTTAGATACGCAGTATTTT.

The chain links TRBV7-9 to TRBJ2-7; the match to TRBD1 covers 7 bases. The CDR3 has 14 residues. Germline CDR1 is SEHNR and CDR2 is FQNEAQ (reference sequence). Trimming cost V 5 bases and J 2 bases; bases outside gene matches: 6. As DNA, the CDR3 is TGTGCCAGCAGCGCGCAGGGGGTTACCTACGAGCAGTACTTC. This sequence encodes CASSAQGVTYEQYF.

The chain uses TRBV11-3 and TRBJ2-2; D gene ambiguous. The V gene's germline CDR1 is SGHNT and CDR2 YENEEA. CDR3 length: 16 residues. V dropped 1 base and J dropped 1 base, with 10 bases sitting between them. CDR3 DNA: TGTGCCAGCAGCTTAGTGGCATTAGTGAACACCGGGGAGCTGTTTTTT. Translating gives CASSLVALVNTGELFF.

The V call is TRBV19, the J call TRBJ2-4; D ambiguous. The germline gives CDR1 LNHDA, CDR2 SQIVND (reference sequence). Between the trimmed V and J ends, which lost 5 bases and 12 bases, there was a span of 11 bases. The CDR3 is made up of 11 amino acids. The CDR3 DNA reads as TGTGCCAGTAGTTATCTTCTGACTCAGTACTTC. This sequence encodes CASSYLLTQYF.

The chain has TRBV28 and TRBJ1-1; D might be TRBD1 (6 bases). The ends were cut back, 6 bases at V and 1 base at J, with 15 bases in the middle. This CDR3 is built from 15 residues. Germline lookup yields CDR1 MDHEN and CDR2 SYDVKM. CDR3 loop: CASRFRGGRNTEAFF. The CDR3 bases are TGTGCCAGCAGGTTCCGGGGGGGCAGGAACACTGAAGCTTTCTTT.

The chain combines TRBV2 with TRBJ2-1; 9 bases are shared with TRBD2. CDR1 and CDR2 from the germline V gene are SNHLY and FYNNEI. With V trimmed by 5 bases and J by 9 bases, 17 bases remained unmatched. The CDR3 covers 17 residues. DNA of the CDR3: TGTGCCAGCAGTCCTAAGCGTCTCCTAGCGGGAACAAGTGAGCAGTTCTTC. Amino acids: CASSPKRLLAGTSEQFF.

The chain carries TRBV7-9 and TRBJ2-1; D may be TRBD1 (5 bases). Germline assignment: CDR1 SEHNR and CDR2 FQNEAQ (reference sequence). Between the trimmed V and J ends, which lost 5 bases and 5 bases, there was a span of 13 bases. The CDR3 spans 14 residues. CDR3 protein: CASSIQGFHNEQFF. CDR3 nucleotide sequence: TGTGCCAGCAGCATCCAGGGTTTCCACAATGAGCAGTTCTTC.

The rearrangement links TRBV7-2 to TRBJ1-2, with D possibly being TRBD1 (5 bases). Germline loops: CDR1 SGHTA, CDR2 FQGNSA. Trimming took 3 bases from V and 4 from J, leaving 12 bases between them. The CDR3 sequence is 14 residues long. The CDR3 region has the DNA TGTGCCAGCAGCTTCCCAGGGACCCTCTATGGCTACACCTTC. Translating it yields CASSFPGTLYGYTF.

This clone was recorded a few times. The chain employs TRBV6-4 and TRBJ2-1; the D gene is possibly TRBD1 (5 bases). There are 13 residues in the CDR3. The V and J ends lost 2 bases and 6 bases respectively, with 8 bases between them. Germline CDR1 and CDR2: MRHNA and SNTAGT. Written as DNA, the CDR3 is TGTGCCAGCAGTGACAACGACAGCAATGAGCAGTTCTTC. Translating it yields CASSDNDSNEQFF.

The chain employs TRBV6-5 and TRBJ2-1, with unresolved D. Germline values: CDR1 MNHEY, CDR2 SVGAGI. The CDR3 runs to 12 residues. V was trimmed by 0 bases and J by 15 bases, leaving 12 bases between them. DNA for the CDR3: TGTGCCAGCAGTTACTCGGCCTTAGATTTGTTCTTC. Its protein is CASSYSALDLFF.

The V call is TRBV6-5, the J call TRBJ2-1, with 7 positions matching TRBD1. The germline V gene encodes CDR1 MNHEY and CDR2 SVGAGI. V lost 5 bases, J lost 5 bases, and 6 bases stayed unmatched. The CDR3 is 14 residues long. CDR3 bases: TGTGCCAGCAGTCGTACACAGGGGAACAATGAGCAGTTCTTC. Residues: CASSRTQGNNEQFF.

This clone was seen only a few times. The chain couples TRBV2 to TRBJ1-3; 7 nucleotides align to TRBD1. Germline lookup yields CDR1 SNHLY and CDR2 FYNNEI. This CDR3 spans 11 amino acids. V dropped 9 bases and J dropped 4; count of bases not matched to a gene: 0. CDR3 nucleotides: TGTGCCAGGGACAGGGGAAACACCATATATTTT. Its protein product is CARDRGNTIYF.